The TCR beta chain under discussion was sequenced for a study of cytomegalovirus exposure and HLA in healthy donors. Study-wide context: A prior study identified approximately 110 million unique TCR beta sequences from 150 million to 200 million T cells.

Notes on this clone: As yet, its antigen is unknown.

PCR used 60 Vbeta primers and 13 Jbeta primers. Measured with immunoSEQ multiplex PCR; TCRdb has only the in-frame clones, and not every one. The sample shows about 140,000 clones, 75% of them seen only once. The CDR3 is 15 residues long. The V gene's germline CDR1 is SGHVS and CDR2 FNYEAQ. Germline trimming cut 4 bases from V and 5 bases from J; bases unmatched to any gene: 7. Points from the study as a whole: In a later analysis, parvovirus B19, influenza, CMV and Epstein-Barr virus appeared linked to several top co-occurrence clusters. The likely origin of a cluster of highly shared sequence variants was a sequencing artifact.

The rearrangement links TRBV7-6 to TRBJ2-2; 7 nucleotides match TRBD1. Sample: PBMCs. The TCR originated in a man aged 40-49 years in good health and CMV-seronegative. The CDR3 spells CASSSQGSGTGELFF. CDR3 DNA: TGTGCCAGCAGCTCACAGGGGAGTGGAACCGGGGAGCTGTTTTTT.